This TCR beta chain derives from a study of regulatory T cells in long-lasting Graves disease. The time point: newly diagnosed GD, antithyroid drugs for less than 3 months. PBMCs were the source of the RNA used for TCR sequencing. The authors built TCR beta libraries using iRepertoire HTBI primers and Arm-PCR of CDR3 regions. Via MiXCR, TCRdb re-called the multiplex PCR reads, giving one row per CDR3 protein. The table includes 600,000 to 650,000 distinct CDR3 sequences, around 17% detected once. The ends lost 4 bases at V and 6 bases at J; junction bases unmatched: 8. CDR1 and CDR2 (germline): SEHNR, FQNEAQ (reference sequence). CDR3 length equals 14 residues. These data were also filed under a second study, of T cells in Graves' hyperthyroidism and ophthalmopathy.

Sequences were derived from peripheral blood mononuclear cells (PBMCs), sampled at new diagnosis, from a patient treated with antithyroid drugs. This clonotype was obtained from a woman between 25 and 40 years old with Graves disease. The chain is built from TRBV7-9 and TRBJ2-7, with 8 bases identical to TRBD2. Here the CDR3 reads CASSYIAGKAEQYF. In DNA form, the CDR3 reads TGTGCCAGCAGCTATATAGCGGGAAAAGCCGAGCAGTACTTC.